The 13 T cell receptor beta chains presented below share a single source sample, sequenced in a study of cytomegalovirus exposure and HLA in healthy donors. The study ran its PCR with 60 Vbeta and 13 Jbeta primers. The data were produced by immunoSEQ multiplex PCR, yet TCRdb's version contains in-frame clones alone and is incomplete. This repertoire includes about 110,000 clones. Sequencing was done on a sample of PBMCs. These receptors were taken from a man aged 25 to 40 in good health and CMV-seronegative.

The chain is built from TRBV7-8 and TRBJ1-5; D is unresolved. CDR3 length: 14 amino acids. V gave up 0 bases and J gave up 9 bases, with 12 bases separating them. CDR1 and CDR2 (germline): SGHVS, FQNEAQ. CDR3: CASSLARSNRPQHF. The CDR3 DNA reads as TGTGCCAGCAGCTTAGCCAGGTCCAACCGGCCCCAGCATTTT. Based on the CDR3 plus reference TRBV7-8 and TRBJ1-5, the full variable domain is GAGVSQSPRYKVAKRGQDVALRCDPISGHVSLFWYQQALGQGPEFLTYFQNEAQLDKSGLPSDRFFAERPEGSVSTLKIQRTQQEDSAVYLCASSLARSNRPQHFGDGTRLSIL.

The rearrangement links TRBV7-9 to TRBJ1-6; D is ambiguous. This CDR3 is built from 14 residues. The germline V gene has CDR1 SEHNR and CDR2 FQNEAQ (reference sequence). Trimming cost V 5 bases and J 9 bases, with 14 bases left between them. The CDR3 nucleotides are TGTGCCAGCAGCACTGCCGGGAGCTCTTCACCCCTCCACTTT. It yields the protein CASSTAGSSSPLHF.

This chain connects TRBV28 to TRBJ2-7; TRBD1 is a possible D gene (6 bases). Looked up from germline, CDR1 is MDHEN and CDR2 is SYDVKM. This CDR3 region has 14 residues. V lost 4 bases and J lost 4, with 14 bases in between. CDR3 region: CASSSSGTLYEQYF. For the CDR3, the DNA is TGTGCCAGCAGTTCCTCCGGGACACTTTACGAGCAGTACTTC.

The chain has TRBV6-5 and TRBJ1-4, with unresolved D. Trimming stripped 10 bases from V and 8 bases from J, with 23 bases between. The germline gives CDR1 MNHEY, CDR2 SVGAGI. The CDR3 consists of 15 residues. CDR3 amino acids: CATARRLREREKLFF. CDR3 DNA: TGTGCCACCGCGAGAAGGTTGCGGGAGAGGGAAAAACTGTTTTTT.

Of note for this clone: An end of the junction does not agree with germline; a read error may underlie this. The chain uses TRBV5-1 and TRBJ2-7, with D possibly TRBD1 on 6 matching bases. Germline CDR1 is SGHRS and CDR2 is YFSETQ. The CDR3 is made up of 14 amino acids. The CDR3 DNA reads TGCGCCAGCGGCTTCAGGGGTGGGTCCTACGAGCAGTACTTC. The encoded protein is CASGFRGGSYEQYF.

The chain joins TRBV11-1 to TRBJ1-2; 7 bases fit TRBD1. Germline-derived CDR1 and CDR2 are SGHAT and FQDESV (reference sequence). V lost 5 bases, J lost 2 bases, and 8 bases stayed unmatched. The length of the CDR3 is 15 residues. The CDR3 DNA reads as TGTGCCAGCAGCCAGGACAGGTCAGGGAACTATGGCTACACCTTC. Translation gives CASSQDRSGNYGYTF.

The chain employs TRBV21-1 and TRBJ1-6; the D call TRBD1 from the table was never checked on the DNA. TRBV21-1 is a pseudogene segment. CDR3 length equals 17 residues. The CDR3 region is CASSKEGHYFYNSPLHF. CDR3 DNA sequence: TGTGCCAGCAGCAAAGAGGGACACTATTTCTATAATTCACCCCTCCACTTT.

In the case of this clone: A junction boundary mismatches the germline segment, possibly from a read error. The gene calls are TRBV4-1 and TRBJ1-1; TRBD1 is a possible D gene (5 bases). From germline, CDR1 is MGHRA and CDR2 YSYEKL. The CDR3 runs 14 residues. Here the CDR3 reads CASSQAYRNTGAFF. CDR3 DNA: TGCGCCAGCAGCCAAGCCTACAGGAACACTGGAGCTTTCTTT.

The DNA for the CDR3 is TGTGCCAGCTCAACCCCAAGGAGCTCCTATAATTCACCCCTCCACTTT. Protein product: CASSTPRSSYNSPLHF. V is TRBV18 and J is TRBJ1-6; D is unclear. The V and J ends lost 5 bases and 0 bases respectively, with 11 bases between them. There are 16 residues in the CDR3. Germline assignment: CDR1 KGHSH and CDR2 LQKENI.

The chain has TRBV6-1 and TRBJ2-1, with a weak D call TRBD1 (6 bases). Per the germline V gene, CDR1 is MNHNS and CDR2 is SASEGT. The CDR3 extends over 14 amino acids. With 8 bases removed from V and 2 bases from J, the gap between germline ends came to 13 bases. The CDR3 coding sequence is TGTGCCAGCGCCGGACAGCTAACCTACAATGAGCAGTTCTTC. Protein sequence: CASAGQLTYNEQFF.

CDR3 bases: TGTGCCAGCGGACAGGGGGCCTCGGATGAGCAGTTCTTC. Translated, it gives CASGQGASDEQFF. The chain is built from TRBV5-4 and TRBJ2-1; 11 bases agree with TRBD1. The germline V gene has CDR1 SGHNT and CDR2 YYREEE (reference sequence). CDR3 length: 13 residues. V lost 7 bases and J lost 8; bases outside the gene matches: 5.

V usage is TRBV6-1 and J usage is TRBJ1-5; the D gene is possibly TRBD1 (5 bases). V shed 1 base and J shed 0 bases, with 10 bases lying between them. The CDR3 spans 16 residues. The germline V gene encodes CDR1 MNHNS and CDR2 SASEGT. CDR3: CASSEGTLYSNQPQHF. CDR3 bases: TGTGCCAGCAGTGAAGGGACACTCTATAGCAATCAGCCCCAGCATTTT.

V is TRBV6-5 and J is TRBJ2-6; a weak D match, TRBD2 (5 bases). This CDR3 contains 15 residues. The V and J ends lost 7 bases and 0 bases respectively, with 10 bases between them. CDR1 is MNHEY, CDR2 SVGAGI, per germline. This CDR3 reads CASTPGSSGANVLTF. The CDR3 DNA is TGTGCCAGCACCCCGGGGAGCTCTGGGGCCAACGTCCTGACTTTC.